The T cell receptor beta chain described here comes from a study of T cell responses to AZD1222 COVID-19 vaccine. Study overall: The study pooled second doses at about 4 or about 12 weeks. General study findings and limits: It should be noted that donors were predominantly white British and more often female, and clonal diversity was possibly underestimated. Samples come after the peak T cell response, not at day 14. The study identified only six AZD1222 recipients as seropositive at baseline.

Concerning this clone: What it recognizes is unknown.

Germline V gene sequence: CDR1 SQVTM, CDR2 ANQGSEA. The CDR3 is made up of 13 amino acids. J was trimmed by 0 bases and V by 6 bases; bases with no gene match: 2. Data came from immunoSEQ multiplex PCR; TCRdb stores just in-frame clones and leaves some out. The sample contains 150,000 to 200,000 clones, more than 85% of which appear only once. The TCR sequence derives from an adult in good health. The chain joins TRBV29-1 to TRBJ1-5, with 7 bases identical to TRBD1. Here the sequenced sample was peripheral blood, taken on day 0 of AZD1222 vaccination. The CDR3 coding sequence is TGCAGCGTGGGGACAGCTAGCAATCAGCCCCAGCATTTT. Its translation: CSVGTASNQPQHF.